Listed below are T cell receptor beta chains from one sample, sequenced in a study of T cell responses to AZD1222 COVID-19 vaccine. The repertoire was sequenced with immunoSEQ multiplex PCR; TCRdb's copy has only in-frame clones and lacks some. The sample carries 120,000 to 150,000 clones, about 86% recorded once. Sample: peripheral blood, taken 28 days after the second AZD1222 dose. These receptors were collected from an adult who received the AZD1222 COVID-19 vaccine. CDR3s include the opening cysteine and the closing phenylalanine or tryptophan. A D gene is named only where the DNA matches it firmly. Clone size, where shown, is once, few, many, or a class for clones that have expanded.

d_gene	abundance	j_gene	v_gene	CDR3aa	CDR3nt
.	.	TRBJ1-6	TRBV30	CAWSRHRVNSPLHF	TGTGCCTGGAGTCGACACCGGGTCAATTCACCCCTCCACTTT
TRBD2	.	TRBJ2-7	TRBV27	CASSPQGLAGVYEQYF	TGTGCCAGCAGTCCCCAGGGACTAGCGGGAGTCTACGAGCAGTACTTC
TRBD1	.	TRBJ2-1	TRBV4-1	CASNRGQFF	TGCGCCAGTAACAGGGGGCAGTTCTTC
.	.	TRBJ2-7	TRBV6-6	CASSYQSSYEQYF	TGTGCCAGCAGTTACCAGAGCTCCTACGAGCAGTACTTC
TRBD1	.	TRBJ1-2	TRBV7-9	CASSPTGDIYGYTF	TGTGCCAGCAGCCCGACAGGGGACATCTATGGCTACACCTTC
TRBD1	.	TRBJ1-2	TRBV18	CASSREWGQGDGDGYTF	TGTGCCAGCTCACGCGAGTGGGGACAGGGCGATGGAGATGGCTACACCTTC
.	once	TRBJ2-2	TRBV9	CASSPRLANTGELFF	TGTGCCAGCAGCCCACGACTAGCGAACACCGGGGAGCTGTTTTTT
.	.	TRBJ2-5	TRBV14	CASSQGRTQYF	TGTGCCAGCAGCCAAGGTCGGACCCAGTACTTC
.	.	TRBJ2-5	TRBV25-1	CASTSPGETQYF	TGTGCCAGCACCTCCCCGGGGGAGACCCAGTACTTC
.	.	TRBJ2-7	TRBV28	CASTLKGRPVGQYF	TGTGCCAGCACCCTAAAGGGACGGCCGGTAGGGCAGTACTTC
.	.	TRBJ2-7	TRBV6-5	CASRDSGALEQYF	TGTGCCAGCAGGGACAGTGGGGCCCTCGAGCAGTACTTC